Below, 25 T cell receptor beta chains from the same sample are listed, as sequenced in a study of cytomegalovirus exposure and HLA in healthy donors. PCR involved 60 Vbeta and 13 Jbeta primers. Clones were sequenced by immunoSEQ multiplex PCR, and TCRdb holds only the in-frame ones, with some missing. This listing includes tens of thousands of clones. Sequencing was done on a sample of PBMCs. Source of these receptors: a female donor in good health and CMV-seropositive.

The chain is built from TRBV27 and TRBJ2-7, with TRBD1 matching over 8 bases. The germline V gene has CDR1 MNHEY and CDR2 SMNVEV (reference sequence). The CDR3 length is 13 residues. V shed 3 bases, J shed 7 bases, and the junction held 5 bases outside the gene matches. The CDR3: CASSFFDRGEQYF. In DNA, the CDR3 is TGTGCCAGCAGTTTTTTCGACAGGGGTGAGCAGTACTTC.

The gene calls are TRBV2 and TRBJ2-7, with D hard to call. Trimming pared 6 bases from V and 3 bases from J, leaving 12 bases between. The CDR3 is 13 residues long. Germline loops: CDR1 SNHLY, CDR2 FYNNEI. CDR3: CASRAQRGYEQYF. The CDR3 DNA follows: TGTGCCAGCAGGGCCCAGCGCGGCTACGAGCAGTACTTC.

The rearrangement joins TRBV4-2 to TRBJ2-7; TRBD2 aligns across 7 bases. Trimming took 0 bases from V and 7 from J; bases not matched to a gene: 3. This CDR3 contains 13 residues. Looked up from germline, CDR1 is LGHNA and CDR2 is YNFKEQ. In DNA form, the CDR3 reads TGTGCCAGCAGCCAAGACGACGGGAGGGAGCAGTACTTC. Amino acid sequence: CASSQDDGREQYF.

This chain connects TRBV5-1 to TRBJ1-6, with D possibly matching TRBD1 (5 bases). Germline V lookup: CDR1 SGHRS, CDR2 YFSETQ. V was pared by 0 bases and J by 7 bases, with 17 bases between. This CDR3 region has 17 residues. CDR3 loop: CASSLEGSYRSNSPLHF. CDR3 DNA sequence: TGCGCCAGCAGCTTGGAGGGTTCCTACAGGAGCAATTCACCCCTCCACTTT.

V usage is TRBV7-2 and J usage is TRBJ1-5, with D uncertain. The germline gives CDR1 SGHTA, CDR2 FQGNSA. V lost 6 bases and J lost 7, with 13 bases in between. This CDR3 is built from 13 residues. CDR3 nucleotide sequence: TGTGCCAGCAGTCGCTTAGAAAAGCAGCCCCAGCATTTT. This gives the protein CASSRLEKQPQHF. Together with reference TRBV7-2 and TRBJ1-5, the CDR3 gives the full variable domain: GAGVSQSPSNKVTEKGKDVELRCDPISGHTALYWYRQSLGQGLEFLIYFQGNSAPDKSGLPSDRFSAERTGGSVSTLTIQRTQQEDSAVYLCASSRLEKQPQHFGDGTRLSIL.

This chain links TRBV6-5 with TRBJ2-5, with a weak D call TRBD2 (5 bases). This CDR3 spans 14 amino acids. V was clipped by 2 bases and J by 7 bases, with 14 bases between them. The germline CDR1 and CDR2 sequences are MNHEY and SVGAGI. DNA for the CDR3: TGTGCCAGCAGTTACCTGGACTCAGTCGGGACCCAGTACTTC. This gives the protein CASSYLDSVGTQYF.

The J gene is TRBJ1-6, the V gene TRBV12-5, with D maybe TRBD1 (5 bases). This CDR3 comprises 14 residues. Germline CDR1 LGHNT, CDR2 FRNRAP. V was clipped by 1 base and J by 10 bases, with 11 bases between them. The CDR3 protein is CASGLEGRKSPLHF. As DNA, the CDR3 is TGTGCTAGTGGTTTGGAGGGGCGCAAATCACCCCTCCACTTT.

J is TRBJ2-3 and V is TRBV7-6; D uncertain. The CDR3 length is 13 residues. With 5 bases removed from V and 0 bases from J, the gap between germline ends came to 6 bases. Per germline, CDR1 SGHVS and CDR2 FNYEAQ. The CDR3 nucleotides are TGTGCCAGCAGCCCTATGAGCACAGATACGCAGTATTTT. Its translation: CASSPMSTDTQYF.

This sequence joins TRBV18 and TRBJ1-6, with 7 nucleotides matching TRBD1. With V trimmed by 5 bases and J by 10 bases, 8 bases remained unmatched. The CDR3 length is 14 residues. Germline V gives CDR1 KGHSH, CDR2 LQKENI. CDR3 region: CASSSTGINSPLHF. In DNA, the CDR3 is TGTGCCAGCTCATCGACAGGGATAAACTCACCCCTCCACTTT.

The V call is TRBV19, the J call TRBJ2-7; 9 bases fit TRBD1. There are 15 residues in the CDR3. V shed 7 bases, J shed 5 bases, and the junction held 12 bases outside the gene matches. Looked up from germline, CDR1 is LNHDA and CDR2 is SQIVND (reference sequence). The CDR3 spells CASKGSARQGDEQYF. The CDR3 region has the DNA TGTGCCAGTAAGGGGTCAGCCCGACAGGGGGACGAGCAGTACTTC.

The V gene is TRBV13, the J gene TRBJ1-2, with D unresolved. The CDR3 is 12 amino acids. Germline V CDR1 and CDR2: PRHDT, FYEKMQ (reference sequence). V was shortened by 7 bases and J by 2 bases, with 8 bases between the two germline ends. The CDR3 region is CASTARNYGYTF. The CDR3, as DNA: TGTGCCAGCACCGCGAGGAACTATGGCTACACCTTC.

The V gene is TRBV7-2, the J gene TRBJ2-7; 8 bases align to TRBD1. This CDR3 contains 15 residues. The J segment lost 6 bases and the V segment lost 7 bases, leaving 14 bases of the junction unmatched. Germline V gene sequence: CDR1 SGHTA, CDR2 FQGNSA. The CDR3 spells CASTFGQGGMSEQYF. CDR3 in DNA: TGTGCCAGCACCTTCGGACAGGGCGGAATGTCCGAGCAGTACTTC.

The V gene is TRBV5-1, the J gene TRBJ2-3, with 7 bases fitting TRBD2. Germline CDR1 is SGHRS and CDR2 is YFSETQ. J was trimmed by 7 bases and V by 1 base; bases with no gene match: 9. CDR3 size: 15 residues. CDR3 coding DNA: TGCGCCAGCAGCTTGTACTCGAGCGGGATGAATACGCAGTATTTT. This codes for CASSLYSSGMNTQYF.

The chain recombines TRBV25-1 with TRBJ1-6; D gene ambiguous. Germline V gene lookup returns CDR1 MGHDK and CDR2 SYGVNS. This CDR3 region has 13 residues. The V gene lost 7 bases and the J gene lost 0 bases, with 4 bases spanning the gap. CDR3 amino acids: CASTSSYNSPLHF. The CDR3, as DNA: TGTGCCAGCACGAGCTCCTATAATTCACCCCTCCACTTT.

CDR3 in amino acids: CASSQDKNPANYGYTF. The CDR3 nucleotides are TGCGCCAGCAGCCAAGATAAAAACCCAGCTAACTATGGCTACACCTTC. The chain has TRBV4-1 and TRBJ1-2; D is unclear. The CDR3 runs to 16 residues. The germline V and J ends were trimmed by 0 bases and 0 bases, with 11 bases remaining between them. Germline CDR1 reads MGHRA; CDR2 reads YSYEKL.

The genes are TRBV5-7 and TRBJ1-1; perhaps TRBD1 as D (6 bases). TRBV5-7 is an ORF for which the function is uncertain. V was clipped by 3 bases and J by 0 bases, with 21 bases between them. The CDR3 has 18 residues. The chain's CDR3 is CASSWIQRTESMNTEAFF. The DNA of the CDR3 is TGTGCCAGCAGCTGGATACAGAGGACAGAGTCGATGAACACTGAAGCTTTCTTT.

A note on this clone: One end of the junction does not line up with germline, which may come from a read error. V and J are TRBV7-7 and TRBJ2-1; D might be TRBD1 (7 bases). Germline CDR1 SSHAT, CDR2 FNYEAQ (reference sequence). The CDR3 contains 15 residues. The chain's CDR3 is CASSLGRQGGNEQFF. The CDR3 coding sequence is TGTGCTAGCAGCTTAGGTAGGCAGGGGGGCAATGAGCAGTTCTTC. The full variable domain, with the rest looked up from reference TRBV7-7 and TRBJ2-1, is GAGVSQSPRYKVTKRGQDVTLRCDPISSHATLYWYQQALGQGPEFLTYFNYEAQPDKSGLPSDRFSAERPEGSISTLTIQRTEQRDSAMYRCASSLGRQGGNEQFFGPGTRLTVL.

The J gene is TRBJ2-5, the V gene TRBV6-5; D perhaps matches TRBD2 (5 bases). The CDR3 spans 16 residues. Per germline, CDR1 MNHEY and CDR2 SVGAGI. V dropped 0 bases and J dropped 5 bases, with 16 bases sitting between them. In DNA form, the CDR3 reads TGTGCCAGCAGTTACTCGAAGGGCATCGGGGTTGAGACCCAGTACTTC. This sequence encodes CASSYSKGIGVETQYF.

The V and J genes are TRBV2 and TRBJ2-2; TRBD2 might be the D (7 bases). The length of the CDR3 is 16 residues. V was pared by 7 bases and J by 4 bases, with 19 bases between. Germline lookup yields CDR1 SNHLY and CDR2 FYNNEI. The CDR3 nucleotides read TGTGCCAGCACCTCACGCGGGGGCCCTCCCACCGGGGAGCTGTTTTTT. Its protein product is CASTSRGGPPTGELFF. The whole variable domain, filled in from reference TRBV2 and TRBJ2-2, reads EPEVTQTPSHQVTQMGQEVILRCVPISNHLYFYWYRQILGQKVEFLVSFYNNEISEKSEIFDDQFSVERPDGSNFTLKIRSTKLEDSAMYFCASTSRGGPPTGELFFGEGSRLTVL.

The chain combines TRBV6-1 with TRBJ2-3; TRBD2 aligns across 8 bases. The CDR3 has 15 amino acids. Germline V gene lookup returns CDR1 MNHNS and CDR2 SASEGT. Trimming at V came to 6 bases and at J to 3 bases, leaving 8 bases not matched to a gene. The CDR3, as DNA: TGTGCCAGCAGGGCTCAACGGGGGGGGACAGATACGCAGTATTTT. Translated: CASRAQRGGTDTQYF.

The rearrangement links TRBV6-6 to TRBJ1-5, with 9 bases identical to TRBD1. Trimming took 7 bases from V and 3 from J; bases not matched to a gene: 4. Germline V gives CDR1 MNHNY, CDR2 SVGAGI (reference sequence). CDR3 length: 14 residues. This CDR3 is CASTTGGFNQPQHF. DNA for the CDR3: TGTGCCAGCACCACAGGGGGCTTCAATCAGCCCCAGCATTTT.

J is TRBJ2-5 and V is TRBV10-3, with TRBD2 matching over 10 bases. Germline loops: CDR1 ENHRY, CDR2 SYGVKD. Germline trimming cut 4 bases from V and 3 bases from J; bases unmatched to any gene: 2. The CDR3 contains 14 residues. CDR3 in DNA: TGTGCCATCAGTGCAAGCGGGAGGGAAGAGACCCAGTACTTC. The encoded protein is CAISASGREETQYF.

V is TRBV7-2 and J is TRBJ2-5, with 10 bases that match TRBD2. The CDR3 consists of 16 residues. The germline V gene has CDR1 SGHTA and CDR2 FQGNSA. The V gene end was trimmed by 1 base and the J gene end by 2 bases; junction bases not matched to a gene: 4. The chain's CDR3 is CASSLGLAGEQETQYF. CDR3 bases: TGTGCCAGCAGCTTAGGGCTAGCGGGGGAGCAAGAGACCCAGTACTTC.

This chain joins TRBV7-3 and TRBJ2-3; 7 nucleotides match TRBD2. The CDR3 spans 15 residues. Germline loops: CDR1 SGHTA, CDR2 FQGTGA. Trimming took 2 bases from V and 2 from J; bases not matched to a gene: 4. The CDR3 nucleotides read TGTGCCAGCAGCTTAGTGGGGGGGACCACAGATACGCAGTATTTT. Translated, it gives CASSLVGGTTDTQYF.

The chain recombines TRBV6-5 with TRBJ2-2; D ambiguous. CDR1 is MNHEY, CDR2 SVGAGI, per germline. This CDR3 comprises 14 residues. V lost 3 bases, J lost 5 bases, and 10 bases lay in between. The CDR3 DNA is TGTGCCAGCAGTTATGAAACTATTACCGGGGAGCTGTTTTTT. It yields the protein CASSYETITGELFF.